The 30 T cell receptor beta chains below come from one sample, sequenced in a study of blood T cell repertoires in COVID-19. Using immunoSEQ multiplex PCR, the repertoire was profiled, and TCRdb retains in-frame clones only, with some absent. The table has approximately 120,000 clones, 80% to 90% seen once. Sequences were obtained from peripheral blood. These receptors were collected from an elderly woman with active or convalescent COVID-19.

The chain carries TRBV4-2 and TRBJ2-6; 7 nucleotides align to TRBD1. There are 17 residues in the CDR3. V shed 0 bases and J 2 bases; nucleotides not matched to a gene: 4. Germline values: CDR1 LGHNA, CDR2 YNFKEQ. The CDR3 nucleotides are TGTGCCAGCAGCCAAGACCGACAGGGCCCTGGGGCCAACGTCCTGACTTTC. Its protein product is CASSQDRQGPGANVLTF.

This clone was picked up one time. The sample carries other DNA sequences with the same CDR3. V usage is TRBV2 and J usage is TRBJ2-1; D ambiguous. Trimming took 3 bases from V and 3 from J, leaving 3 bases between them. In germline, CDR1 is SNHLY, CDR2 FYNNEI. The CDR3 length is 12 residues. CDR3 sequence reads: CASSDRYNEQFF. The DNA for the CDR3 is TGTGCCAGCAGTGACCGCTACAATGAGCAGTTCTTC.

The chain combines TRBV19 with TRBJ1-4, with 10 bases aligning to TRBD1. The CDR3 sequence is 13 residues long. V lost 5 bases, J lost 11 bases, and 5 bases stayed unmatched. Germline CDR1 reads LNHDA; CDR2 reads SQIVND (reference sequence). The CDR3 DNA sequence: TGTGCCAGTAGTGACAGGGGGCGCCGGAAACTGTTTTTT. This sequence encodes CASSDRGRRKLFF.

This chain uses TRBV29-1 with TRBJ1-1; 8 bases align to TRBD1. CDR1 is SQVTM and CDR2 is ANQGSEA in the germline V gene. CDR3 length: 14 amino acids. V shed 7 bases, J shed 3 bases, and the junction held 10 bases outside the gene matches. The DNA for the CDR3 is TGCAGCGCGAGCAGGGGGCGGGTGGACACTGAAGCTTTCTTT. Its protein product is CSASRGRVDTEAFF.

The V call is TRBV6-5, the J call TRBJ2-7, with TRBD1 matching 8 bases. The CDR3 runs to 14 residues. Germline V lookup: CDR1 MNHEY, CDR2 SVGAGI. V gave up 4 bases and J gave up 2 bases; unmatched junction bases: 4. This chain's CDR3 is CASSWEQGAYEQYF. CDR3 sequence (DNA): TGTGCCAGCAGTTGGGAACAGGGGGCCTACGAGCAGTACTTC.

The CDR3 sequence: CASRPRVDSGNTIYF. In DNA, the CDR3 is TGTGCCAGCAGACCACGGGTTGACTCTGGAAACACCATATATTTT. The rearrangement links TRBV5-5 to TRBJ1-3; no firm D call. In germline, CDR1 is SGHKS, CDR2 YYEKEE (reference sequence). The germline V and J ends were trimmed by 5 bases and 0 bases, with 12 bases remaining between them. CDR3 length: 15 amino acids.

The V gene is TRBV28, the J gene TRBJ1-2; 8 nucleotides agree with TRBD1. The CDR3 is 15 amino acids. Per the germline V gene, CDR1 is MDHEN and CDR2 is SYDVKM. CDR3 coding DNA: TGTGCTTCCTCATCCATCGACCGACAGGGGTTTGGCTACACCTTC. Translated: CASSSIDRQGFGYTF.

This clone was found a few times. The CDR3 DNA reads TGTGCCAGCAGCCGGGACCGGACAGGCAACACAGATACGCAGTATTTT. Translated: CASSRDRTGNTDTQYF. This chain links TRBV4-2 with TRBJ2-3, with 7 bases matching TRBD1. V was pared by 4 bases and J by 2 bases, with 9 bases of the junction left unmatched. Per germline, CDR1 LGHNA and CDR2 YNFKEQ. The CDR3 length is 16 residues.

The chain carries TRBV5-1 and TRBJ2-2, with 9 bases identical to TRBD1. Per germline, CDR1 SGHRS and CDR2 YFSETQ. This CDR3 contains 16 residues. With 4 bases clipped from V and 4 bases from J, the junction kept 8 bases outside the gene matches. CDR3: CASSAHGTGSTGELFF. CDR3 in DNA: TGCGCCAGCAGCGCACACGGGACAGGGTCCACCGGGGAGCTGTTTTTT.

V and J are TRBV15 and TRBJ2-1; 9 bases fit TRBD2. This CDR3 has 15 residues. The junction had 8 bases not matched to a gene; V was cut back by 5 bases and J by 6 bases. Germline CDR1 and CDR2: LNHNV and YYDKDF (reference sequence). The CDR3: CATSSERGVSNEQFF. For the CDR3, the DNA is TGTGCCACCAGCTCAGAGCGGGGGGTAAGCAATGAGCAGTTCTTC.

This chain links TRBV7-2 with TRBJ2-7, with 9 bases lining up with TRBD2. The CDR3 sequence is 15 residues long. V dropped 8 bases and J dropped 1; count of bases not matched to a gene: 9. Per the germline V gene, CDR1 is SGHTA and CDR2 is FQGNSA. The CDR3 DNA reads as TGTGCCAGCCGCCCGGGACTAGCCTTATCCTACGAGCAGTACTTC. It codes for CASRPGLALSYEQYF.

This clone was observed once. The chain joins TRBV7-2 to TRBJ2-3; 13 bases align to TRBD2. Trimming cost V 6 bases and J 1 base; bases outside gene matches: 7. The CDR3 runs 17 residues. Germline V lookup: CDR1 SGHTA, CDR2 FQGNSA. The CDR3 here is CASSWTSGSGGTDTQYF. In nucleotides, the CDR3 is TGTGCCAGCAGTTGGACTAGCGGGAGCGGGGGCACAGATACGCAGTATTTT.

The CDR3 DNA sequence: TGTGCCAGCAGCTATGGGGACAGGGGGCATCAGCCCCAGCATTTT. Protein sequence: CASSYGDRGHQPQHF. V is TRBV5-6 and J is TRBJ1-5, with 12 bases lining up with TRBD1. Losses at the gene ends were 3 bases for V and 5 bases for J; bases not matched to a gene: 3. The CDR3 contains 15 residues. CDR1 is SGHDT, CDR2 YYEEEE, per germline.

The genes are TRBV5-6 and TRBJ1-4, with D possibly matching TRBD1 (6 bases). CDR3 size: 15 residues. V lost 0 bases to trimming and J lost 5 bases, with 11 bases between them. Germline V lookup: CDR1 SGHDT, CDR2 YYEEEE. The CDR3 loop is CASSLAGQLNEKLFF. As DNA, the CDR3 is TGTGCCAGCAGCTTGGCCGGACAGCTGAATGAAAAACTGTTTTTT.

The chain employs TRBV18 and TRBJ2-2; D is unclear. The length of the CDR3 is 13 residues. V lost 3 bases and J 4 bases, leaving 6 bases between the germline ends. Germline CDR1 KGHSH, CDR2 LQKENI. CDR3 DNA sequence: TGTGCCAGCTCACCCACTACCACCGGGGAGCTGTTTTTT. It is translated as CASSPTTTGELFF.

The chain recombines TRBV28 with TRBJ2-7; possibly TRBD1 for D (6 bases). Germline V gene sequence: CDR1 MDHEN, CDR2 SYDVKM. V lost 4 bases, J lost 4 bases, and 14 bases lay in between. The CDR3 spans 14 residues. CDR3 DNA: TGTGCCAGCAGTTCCCGCCAGGGGCGGTACGAGCAGTACTTC. As protein: CASSSRQGRYEQYF.

The chain carries TRBV5-1 and TRBJ1-3, with a weak D call TRBD1 (5 bases). This CDR3 spans 16 amino acids. Looked up from germline, CDR1 is SGHRS and CDR2 is YFSETQ. V was pared by 0 bases and J by 0 bases, with 10 bases between. The DNA of the CDR3 is TGCGCCAGCAGCTTGGTAGGACACAGCTCTGGAAACACCATATATTTT. It codes for CASSLVGHSSGNTIYF. Using reference TRBV5-1 and TRBJ1-3 for the parts outside the CDR3, the full variable domain is KAGVTQTPRYLIKTRGQQVTLSCSPISGHRSVSWYQQTPGQGLQFLFEYFSETQRNKGNFPGRFSGRQFSNSRSEMNVSTLELGDSALYLCASSLVGHSSGNTIYFGEGSWLTVV.

The chain uses TRBV6-5 and TRBJ1-4, with D possibly TRBD1 on 6 matching bases. This CDR3 is 14 amino acids long. The germline gives CDR1 MNHEY, CDR2 SVGAGI. Trimming left V 4 bases short and J 6 bases short, with 12 bases between. The CDR3 nucleotides read TGTGCCAGCAGTTCGGACAGAGGGGATGAAAAACTGTTTTTT. This codes for CASSSDRGDEKLFF.

The J gene is TRBJ1-5, the V gene TRBV15, with TRBD1 matching 9 bases. CDR1 is LNHNV and CDR2 is YYDKDF in the germline V gene (reference sequence). V trimming: 5 bases; J trimming: 7 bases; junction bases outside the gene matches: 6. This CDR3 is built from 14 residues. The CDR3 DNA sequence: TGTGCCACCAGCCCTACAGGGGGCTTGCAGCCCCAGCATTTT. This encodes CATSPTGGLQPQHF. Together with reference TRBV15 and TRBJ1-5, the CDR3 gives the full variable domain: DAMVIQNPRYQVTQFGKPVTLSCSQTLNHNVMYWYQQKSSQAPKLLFHYYDKDFNNEADTPDNFQSRRPNTSFCFLDIRSPGLGDTAMYLCATSPTGGLQPQHFGDGTRLSIL.

The chain has TRBV28 and TRBJ2-7, with TRBD2 identical over 8 bases. CDR1 is MDHEN and CDR2 is SYDVKM in the germline V gene. This CDR3 region has 13 residues. V was pared by 7 bases and J by 3 bases, with 5 bases of the junction left unmatched. The CDR3 is CASIGGVHYEQYF. The CDR3 DNA is TGTGCCAGCATCGGGGGGGTCCACTACGAGCAGTACTTC.

The chain recombines TRBV11-3 with TRBJ2-3; unclear D gene. Germline V gives CDR1 SGHNT, CDR2 YENEEA. This CDR3 spans 15 amino acids. The V end lost 5 bases, the J end lost 2 bases, and 14 bases lay between the germline ends. The CDR3 DNA is TGTGCCAGCAGCACGACGCAGGCCCACACAGATACGCAGTATTTT. Its protein is CASSTTQAHTDTQYF. Supplemented by reference TRBV11-3 and TRBJ2-3, the full variable domain reads EAGVVQSPRYKIIEKKQPVAFWCNPISGHNTLYWYLQNLGQGPELLIRYENEEAVDDSQLPKDRFSAERLKGVDSTLKIQPAELGDSAVYLCASSTTQAHTDTQYFGPGTRLTVL.

A remark on this clone: Other DNA sequences in this sample translate to the same CDR3. The rearrangement joins TRBV6-5 to TRBJ2-7; 8 bases align to TRBD1. Germline lookup yields CDR1 MNHEY and CDR2 SVGAGI. The CDR3 is 14 residues long. With 3 bases clipped from V and 1 base from J, the junction kept 2 bases outside the gene matches. Here the CDR3 reads CASSYDRGSYEQYF. For the CDR3, the DNA is TGTGCCAGCAGTTATGACAGGGGATCCTACGAGCAGTACTTC.

This clone was seen just once. V is TRBV18 and J is TRBJ1-5; 11 bases match TRBD1. The CDR3 spans 14 residues. Germline CDR1 is KGHSH and CDR2 is LQKENI. After removal of 4 bases from V and 5 bases from J, the junction contained 1 base not matched to a gene. CDR3 in amino acids: CASSRGQGDQPQHF. The CDR3 coding sequence is TGTGCCAGCTCACGGGGACAGGGGGATCAGCCCCAGCATTTT.

This clone was seen only a few times. DNA of the CDR3: TGTGCCAGCAGCTTAGAGGCCTATGGCTACACCTTC. It yields the protein CASSLEAYGYTF. V usage is TRBV11-2 and J usage is TRBJ1-2; D uncertain. The CDR3 loop spans 12 amino acids. CDR1 and CDR2 from the germline V gene are SGHAT and FQNNGV. The V and J ends lost 0 bases and 4 bases respectively, with 3 bases between them.

V is TRBV28 and J is TRBJ1-4, with 8 bases that match TRBD1. The CDR3 length is 16 residues. Germline CDR1 reads MDHEN; CDR2 reads SYDVKM. V gave up 6 bases and J gave up 1 base; unmatched junction bases: 7. The CDR3 DNA is TGTGCCAGCAGCAGGGGACAGGCGATAACTAATGAAAAACTGTTTTTT. Protein: CASSRGQAITNEKLFF. The whole variable domain, filled in from reference TRBV28 and TRBJ1-4, reads DVKVTQSSRYLVKRTGEKVFLECVQDMDHENMFWYRQDPGLGLRLIYFSYDVKMKEKGDIPEGYSVSREKKERFSLILESASTNQTSMYLCASSRGQAITNEKLFFGSGTQLSVL.

The chain uses TRBV27 and TRBJ2-7; D is possibly TRBD1 (6 bases). V lost 0 bases, J lost 7 bases, and 10 bases lay in between. CDR1 MNHEY and CDR2 SMNVEV come from the germline V gene (reference sequence). CDR3 size: 13 residues. The CDR3 loop reads CASSLSRGGEQYF. As DNA, the CDR3 is TGTGCCAGCAGTTTATCGCGAGGGGGTGAGCAGTACTTC.

This clone came up a few times. The rearrangement uses TRBV5-4 and TRBJ1-1; 9 nucleotides agree with TRBD1. The length of the CDR3 is 13 residues. With 3 bases clipped from V and 8 bases from J, the junction kept 5 bases outside the gene matches. Germline V gene lookup returns CDR1 SGHNT and CDR2 YYREEE (reference sequence). CDR3 bases: TGTGCCAGCAGCTGGGACAGGGAGGGCGAAGCTTTCTTT. Its protein is CASSWDREGEAFF.

The genes are TRBV6-6 and TRBJ2-2; 7 bases match TRBD1. With V trimmed by 6 bases and J by 7 bases, 8 bases remained unmatched. The CDR3 has 14 residues. Germline V gene data show CDR1 as MNHNY and CDR2 as SVGAGI (reference sequence). This chain's CDR3 is CASSNTGVIGELFF. CDR3 coding DNA: TGTGCCAGCAGCAACACAGGGGTTATCGGGGAGCTGTTTTTT.

The chain carries TRBV19 and TRBJ1-5; the match to TRBD1 covers 8 bases. The germline V gene encodes CDR1 LNHDA and CDR2 SQIVND (reference sequence). The length of the CDR3 is 17 residues. V lost 6 bases, J lost 4 bases, and 14 bases stayed unmatched. The CDR3 region is CASRSGGSRSRNQPQHF. The CDR3, as DNA: TGTGCCAGTAGATCAGGGGGCTCTCGTAGCAGGAATCAGCCCCAGCATTTT.

This chain uses TRBV7-9 with TRBJ2-1; 10 positions agree with TRBD1. V gave up 0 bases and J gave up 6 bases; unmatched junction bases: 5. This CDR3 contains 16 residues. The V gene's germline CDR1 is SEHNR and CDR2 FQNEAQ (reference sequence). DNA of the CDR3: TGTGCCAGCAGCTTAGCGCTGGGGACAGGGGTCAATGAGCAGTTCTTC. Translated, it gives CASSLALGTGVNEQFF.